Detailed here is one T cell receptor (beta chain). These data originate in a study of identical twins. Every sampled donor was Caucasian and healthy. TCRdb fed the 5' RACE reads into MiXCR, producing one record per CDR3 protein. The sample yields 700,000 or so distinct CDR3 sequences, 8.6% seen once. The data also belong to a second study, concerning yellow fever vaccine responses in identical twins.

The sequencing input was PBMCs. The receptor's source is a young woman in good health.

CDR3 protein: CASSPFQGGGQPQHF. The CDR3 DNA sequence: TGTGCCAGCAGTCCTTTTCAGGGTGGTGGTCAGCCCCAGCATTTT. The J gene is TRBJ1-5, the V gene TRBV12-3 or TRBV12-4; maybe TRBD1 (5 bases). This CDR3 contains 15 residues. Trimming pared 5 bases from V and 6 bases from J, leaving 17 bases between.